This TCR beta chain was identified in a study of radiotherapy plus CTLA-4 blockade in lung cancer. Study context: With 25% to 40% of patients having disease control, objective responses were seen in approximately 17%.

On this clone: Its antigen is undetermined.

The assay was immunoSEQ multiplex PCR, and TCRdb's table has in-frame clones only and misses some. The top ten hold 3% to 3.5% of the sample, which has about 98,000 clones, 82% seen once. Study-wide results and limits: In blood, early T cell clone dynamics reportedly predicted response best, together with interferon-beta.

Germline V gene data show CDR1 as MNHEY and CDR2 as SVGAGI. CDR3 size: 12 residues. With V trimmed by 9 bases and J by 1 base, 2 bases remained unmatched. People whose metastatic non-small-cell lung cancer was chemo-refractory got focal radiation along with CTLA-4 blockade by ipilimumab. The specimen comprised peripheral blood, sampled from a patient treated with radiotherapy plus ipilimumab. The TCR was taken from a human donor with non-small cell lung cancer who had a partial response to radiotherapy plus ipilimumab. V usage is TRBV6-5 and J usage is TRBJ2-5, with 7 bases fitting TRBD2. This chain's CDR3 is CASSSGQETQYF. The CDR3 DNA reads as TGTGCCAGTTCTAGCGGCCAAGAGACCCAGTACTTC.